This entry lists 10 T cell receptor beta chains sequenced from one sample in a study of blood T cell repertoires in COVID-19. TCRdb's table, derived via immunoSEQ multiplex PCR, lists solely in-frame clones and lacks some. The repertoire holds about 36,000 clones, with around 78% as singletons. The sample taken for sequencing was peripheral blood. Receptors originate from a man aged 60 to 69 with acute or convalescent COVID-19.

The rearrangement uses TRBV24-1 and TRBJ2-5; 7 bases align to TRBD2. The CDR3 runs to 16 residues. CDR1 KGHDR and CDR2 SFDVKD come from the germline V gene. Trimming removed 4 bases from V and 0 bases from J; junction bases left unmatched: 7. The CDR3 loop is CATSDVSGTNQETQYF. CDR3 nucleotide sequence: TGTGCCACCAGTGACGTCTCCGGGACTAACCAAGAGACCCAGTACTTC.

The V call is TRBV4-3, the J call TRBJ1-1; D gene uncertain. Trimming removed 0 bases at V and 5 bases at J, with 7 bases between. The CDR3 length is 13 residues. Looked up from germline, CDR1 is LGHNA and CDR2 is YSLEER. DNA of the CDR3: TGCGCCAGCAGCCAAGATGAGTATACTGAAGCTTTCTTT. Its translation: CASSQDEYTEAFF.

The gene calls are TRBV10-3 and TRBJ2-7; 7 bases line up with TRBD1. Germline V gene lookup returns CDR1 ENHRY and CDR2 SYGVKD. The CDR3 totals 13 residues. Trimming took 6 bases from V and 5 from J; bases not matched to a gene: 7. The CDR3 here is CAIRDRKSHEQYF. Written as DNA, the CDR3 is TGTGCCATCAGGGACAGGAAATCCCACGAGCAGTACTTC.

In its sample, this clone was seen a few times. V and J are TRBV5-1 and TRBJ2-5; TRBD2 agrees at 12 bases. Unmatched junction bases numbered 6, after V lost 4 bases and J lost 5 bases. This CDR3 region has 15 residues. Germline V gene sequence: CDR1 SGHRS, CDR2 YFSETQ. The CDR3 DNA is TGCGCCAGCAGCCGGACTAGCGGGATATTGGAGACCCAGTACTTC. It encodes CASSRTSGILETQYF.

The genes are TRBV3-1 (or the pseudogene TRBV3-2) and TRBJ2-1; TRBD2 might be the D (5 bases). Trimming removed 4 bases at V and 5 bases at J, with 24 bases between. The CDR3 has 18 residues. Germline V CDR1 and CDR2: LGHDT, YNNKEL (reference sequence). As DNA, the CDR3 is TGTGCCAGCAGCCCACCAATGGAACCGGGATTTATTAACAATGAGCAGTTCTTC. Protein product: CASSPPMEPGFINNEQFF.

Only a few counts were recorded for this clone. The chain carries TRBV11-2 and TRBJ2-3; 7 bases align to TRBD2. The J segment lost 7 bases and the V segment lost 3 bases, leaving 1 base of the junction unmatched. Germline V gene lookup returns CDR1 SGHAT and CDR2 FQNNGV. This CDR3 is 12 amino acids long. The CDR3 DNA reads TGTGCCAGCAGCTTGGGGGGGAATACGCAGTATTTT. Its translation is CASSLGGNTQYF.

CDR3 residues: CASTARGLGMYF. The CDR3 DNA follows: TGTGCCAGCACCGCTAGGGGACTAGGGATGTATTTT. This chain connects TRBV27 to TRBJ2-3; 8 nucleotides align to TRBD2. Trimming took 7 bases from V and 14 from J; bases not matched to a gene: 11. Germline lookup yields CDR1 MNHEY and CDR2 SMNVEV (reference sequence). The CDR3 totals 12 residues.

The CDR3 here is CASSLEWTGDTEAFF. The CDR3 nucleotides read TGTGCCAGCAGCTTGGAGTGGACAGGGGACACTGAAGCTTTCTTT. V and J are TRBV5-5 and TRBJ1-1, with 9 bases fitting TRBD1. CDR1 and CDR2 from the germline V gene are SGHKS and YYEKEE (reference sequence). Trimming took 0 bases from V and 3 from J; bases not matched to a gene: 3. This CDR3 has 15 amino acids.

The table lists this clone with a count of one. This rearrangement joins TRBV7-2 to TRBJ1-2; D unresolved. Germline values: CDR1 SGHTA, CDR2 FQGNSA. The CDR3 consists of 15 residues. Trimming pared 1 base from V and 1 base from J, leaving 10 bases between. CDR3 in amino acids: CASSLVLQFNYGYTF. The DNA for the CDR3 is TGTGCCAGCAGCTTAGTCCTCCAGTTTAACTATGGCTACACCTTC.

In DNA, the CDR3 is TGTGCCACCCAAACGGGGGGGAGATTCACTGAAGCTTTCTTT. Translating gives CATQTGGRFTEAFF. V and J are TRBV6-6 and TRBJ1-1; tentative D call: TRBD1 (5 bases). Germline-derived CDR1 and CDR2 are MNHNY and SVGAGI (reference sequence). This CDR3 has 14 residues. Trimming removed 10 bases from V and 4 bases from J, with 19 bases in between.